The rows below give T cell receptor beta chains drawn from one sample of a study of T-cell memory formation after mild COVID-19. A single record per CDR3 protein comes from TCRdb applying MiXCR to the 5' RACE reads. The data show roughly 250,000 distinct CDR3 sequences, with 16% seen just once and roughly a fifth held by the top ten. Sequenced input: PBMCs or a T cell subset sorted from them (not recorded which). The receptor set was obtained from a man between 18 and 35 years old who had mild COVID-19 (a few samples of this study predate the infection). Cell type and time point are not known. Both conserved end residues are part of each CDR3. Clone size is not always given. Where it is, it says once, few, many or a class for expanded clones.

CDR3: CASSQAGGTVNTEAFF
size: few
J: TRBJ1-1
V: TRBV4-3

CDR3: CASGPTGGYEQYF
size: few
J: TRBJ2-7
V: TRBV7-3

CDR3: CSVGGTGNQPQHF
size: few
J: TRBJ1-5
V: TRBV29-1

CDR3: CASSSSDRVRGGYTF
size: few
J: TRBJ1-2
V: TRBV7-9

CDR3: CSARRPSVVQETQYF
size: once
J: TRBJ2-5
V: TRBV20-1

CDR3: CASVGGLDTQYF
size: .
J: TRBJ2-3
V: TRBV9

CDR3: CASSLGTALYGYTF
size: .
J: TRBJ1-2
V: TRBV7-9

CDR3: CASTSQGLGYGYTF
size: many
J: TRBJ1-2
V: TRBV12-3/TRBV12-4

CDR3: CASSSGAGEQFF
size: many
J: TRBJ2-1
V: TRBV12-3/TRBV12-4

CDR3: CASSPLTGRNTEAFF
size: few
J: TRBJ1-1
V: TRBV7-2

CDR3: CSVEETNAQFF
size: few
J: TRBJ2-1
V: TRBV29-1

CDR3: CASSTAYEQYF
size: .
J: TRBJ2-7
V: TRBV7-9

CDR3: CASTDRSDTQYF
size: .
J: TRBJ2-3
V: TRBV11-2

CDR3: CASSLGGTTNEKLFF
size: few
J: TRBJ1-4
V: TRBV11-2

CDR3: CASNNRAGNTEAFF
size: .
J: TRBJ1-1
V: TRBV27

CDR3: CASSLETGRGYTF
size: .
J: TRBJ1-2
V: TRBV7-2

CDR3: CASRQGPFYEQYF
size: few
J: TRBJ2-7
V: TRBV7-6

CDR3: CASSVRQGHYEAFF
size: few
J: TRBJ1-1
V: TRBV6-4

CDR3: CSARQGGETQYF
size: .
J: TRBJ2-5
V: TRBV20-1

CDR3: CASRGQLDTEAFF
size: many
J: TRBJ1-1
V: TRBV25-1

CDR3: CASSVSFGLAGLYQETQYF
size: few
J: TRBJ2-5
V: TRBV9

CDR3: CASSYSTAGQQNIQYF
size: few
J: TRBJ2-4
V: TRBV6-5